This T cell receptor (beta chain) was recorded in a study of cytomegalovirus exposure and HLA in healthy donors. The PCR had 60 Vbeta and 13 Jbeta primers. Assay: immunoSEQ multiplex PCR; the TCRdb copy retains only in-frame clones and omits some. The data show 160,000 or so clones, roughly 81% seen once. The CDR3 is made up of 13 amino acids. Between the trimmed V and J ends, which lost 4 bases and 5 bases, there was a span of 11 bases. Germline V lookup: CDR1 SGHAT, CDR2 FQNNGV. This clone was detected a few times. V and J are TRBV11-2 and TRBJ2-5; TRBD1 is a possible D gene (5 bases). This clonotype was obtained from a woman under 30 in good health and CMV-seropositive. Input material: PBMCs. The CDR3 DNA sequence: TGTGCCAGCAGCTCAGGACACCGCGAGACCCAGTACTTC. The encoded protein is CASSSGHRETQYF.